This is a list of T cell receptor beta chains from one sample in a study of blood T cell repertoires in COVID-19. Produced via immunoSEQ multiplex PCR; TCRdb's table is partial and in-frame only. The sample has 150,000 to 200,000 clones, around nine tenths seen once. Sequencing was done on a sample of PBMCs or T cells enriched from blood (not recorded which). These receptors were taken from a woman between 50 and 59 years old who had recovered from COVID-19. Each CDR3 is given with its conserved first and last residue. The D gene is left open where the match is weak. The size field is filled for only some rows; it gives once, few, many or a size class.

v_call,d_call,clone_size,j_call,cdr3_aa,cdr3_nt
TRBV6-5,-,-,TRBJ1-1,CASSSLVLNTEAFF,TGTGCCAGCAGCTCACTGGTACTGAACACTGAAGCTTTCTTT
TRBV27,TRBD1,-,TRBJ1-5,CASSSYRGSDQPQHF,TGTGCCAGCAGCTCTTACAGGGGAAGCGATCAGCCCCAGCATTTT
TRBV7-2,-,once,TRBJ2-3,CASSLVRGSTDTQYF,TGTGCCAGCAGCTTAGTCAGAGGATCCACAGATACGCAGTATTTT
TRBV9,TRBD1,-,TRBJ1-1,CASSVTGVNTEAFF,TGTGCCAGCAGCGTCACAGGGGTGAATACTGAAGCTTTCTTT
TRBV5-1,-,-,TRBJ2-2,CASSLGSGSTGELFF,TGCGCCAGCAGCTTGGGGTCCGGGAGCACCGGGGAGCTGTTTTTT
TRBV6-6,-,-,TRBJ1-1,CASKPLQGTEAFF,TGTGCCAGCAAACCGTTACAGGGCACTGAAGCTTTCTTT
TRBV5-1,TRBD1,-,TRBJ2-1,CASGPGQGAWNEQFF,TGCGCCAGCGGGCCGGGACAGGGGGCATGGAATGAGCAGTTCTTC
TRBV23-1,TRBD1,once,TRBJ2-2,CASSHERGRRFGENTGELFF,TGCGCCAGCAGTCATGAGAGGGGGCGTCGTTTCGGGGAGAACACCGGGGAGCTGTTTTTT
TRBV14,-,-,TRBJ1-1,CASSQSRLLINTEAFF,TGTGCCAGCAGCCAATCCCGGCTACTAATCAACACTGAAGCTTTCTTT
TRBV7-9,-,-,TRBJ1-1,CASSSGLTRVNTEAFF,TGTGCCAGCAGCTCGGGCCTAACGAGGGTGAACACTGAAGCTTTCTTT
TRBV4-1,-,-,TRBJ1-1,CASSQELIGAAAEPEAFF,TGCGCCAGCAGCCAAGAACTCATAGGAGCAGCGGCGGAACCTGAAGCTTTCTTT
TRBV27,-,-,TRBJ1-1,CASSGTGLDTEAFF,TGTGCCAGCAGTGGTACAGGGTTGGACACTGAAGCTTTCTTT
TRBV19,TRBD1,-,TRBJ2-7,CASSSRTGFNKQYF,TGTGCCAGTTCATCCCGGACAGGGTTTAATAAGCAGTACTTC
TRBV6-6,TRBD2,-,TRBJ2-3,CASSYTSGGFTDTQYF,TGTGCCAGCAGTTACACCAGCGGGGGTTTCACAGATACGCAGTATTTT
TRBV11-2,-,-,TRBJ1-3,CASSLVLGDSGNTIYF,TGTGCCAGCAGCTTAGTCTTAGGGGATTCTGGAAACACCATATATTTT
TRBV4-1,-,few,TRBJ1-1,CASSQDRGTEAFF,TGCGCCAGCAGCCAAGATCGGGGCACTGAAGCTTTCTTT
TRBV14,TRBD2,-,TRBJ2-3,CASSQPGLAFTDTQYF,TGTGCCAGCAGCCAGCCGGGACTAGCCTTCACAGATACGCAGTATTTT
TRBV9,TRBD1,-,TRBJ2-1,CASSVGGQERYNEQFF,TGTGCCAGCAGCGTAGGGGGACAGGAAAGATACAATGAGCAGTTCTTC
TRBV12-3/TRBV12-4,-,once,TRBJ2-3,CASRPSADTQYF,TGTGCCAGCAGACCCTCGGCAGATACGCAGTATTTT
TRBV7-2,TRBD2,-,TRBJ2-7,CASSSASGVTYEQYF,TGTGCCAGCAGTTCCGCTAGCGGGGTTACCTACGAGCAGTACTTC
TRBV29-1,-,-,TRBJ1-6,CSVVDGSSYNSPLHF,TGCAGCGTTGTGGACGGGAGCTCCTATAATTCACCCCTCCACTTT
TRBV5-4,TRBD1,-,TRBJ1-2,CASSNQLTDRAETF,TGTGCCAGCAGCAACCAACTAACCGACAGGGCTGAAACCTTC
TRBV19,TRBD1,-,TRBJ2-7,CASSRNRGHEQYF,TGTGCCAGTAGTAGGAACAGGGGGCACGAGCAGTACTTC
TRBV5-6,TRBD1,-,TRBJ2-7,CASSRTGTGVSYEQYF,TGTGCCAGCAGCCGTACCGGGACAGGGGTCTCCTACGAGCAGTACTTC
TRBV4-1,-,once,TRBJ2-7,CASSQDEKWYEQYF,TGCGCCAGCAGCCAAGATGAGAAGTGGTACGAGCAGTACTTC
TRBV7-3,-,few,TRBJ1-3,CASSPQGGTGNTIYF,TGTGCCAGCAGCCCCCAAGGGGGAACTGGAAACACCATATATTTT
TRBV29-1,TRBD2,-,TRBJ2-2,CSVTDRLAGGRTGELFF,TGCAGCGTTACAGATCGATTAGCGGGGGGGCGAACCGGGGAGCTGTTTTTT
TRBV6-4,-,-,TRBJ2-3,CASSRDGADTQYF,TGTGCCAGCAGCCGGGATGGGGCAGATACGCAGTATTTT
TRBV19,TRBD1,once,TRBJ2-6,CASSPRTGGTGANVLTF,TGTGCCAGTAGCCCTCGGACAGGGGGCACTGGGGCCAACGTCCTGACTTTC
TRBV6-5,-,-,TRBJ1-2,CASSRGRVGYTF,TGTGCCAGCAGCCGAGGCAGAGTTGGCTACACCTTC
TRBV11-2,-,few,TRBJ1-5,CASSLDSYSNQPQHF,TGTGCCAGCAGCCTCGACAGTTATAGCAATCAGCCCCAGCATTTT
TRBV19,TRBD1,once,TRBJ1-1,CASSTRRTGNTEAFF,TGTGCCAGTAGTACCCGAAGGACAGGGAACACTGAAGCTTTCTTT
TRBV3-1/TRBV3-2,-,-,TRBJ1-5,CASSQDVETPQHF,TGTGCCAGCAGCCAAGATGTAGAAACCCCCCAGCATTTT
TRBV19,TRBD1,-,TRBJ1-6,CASGYQGANSPLHF,TGTGCCAGTGGATATCAGGGGGCTAATTCACCCCTCCACTTT
TRBV24-1,-,-,TRBJ2-1,CATSESTGSSYNEQFF,TGTGCCACCAGTGAGTCAACAGGGAGCTCCTACAATGAGCAGTTCTTC
TRBV7-9,-,-,TRBJ2-3,CASSLAWRGPPGSTDTQYF,TGTGCCAGCAGCTTAGCGTGGAGGGGCCCGCCAGGGAGCACAGATACGCAGTATTTT
TRBV24-1,TRBD1,-,TRBJ2-7,CATSDPDRGHEQYF,TGTGCCACCAGTGACCCAGACAGGGGCCACGAGCAGTACTTC